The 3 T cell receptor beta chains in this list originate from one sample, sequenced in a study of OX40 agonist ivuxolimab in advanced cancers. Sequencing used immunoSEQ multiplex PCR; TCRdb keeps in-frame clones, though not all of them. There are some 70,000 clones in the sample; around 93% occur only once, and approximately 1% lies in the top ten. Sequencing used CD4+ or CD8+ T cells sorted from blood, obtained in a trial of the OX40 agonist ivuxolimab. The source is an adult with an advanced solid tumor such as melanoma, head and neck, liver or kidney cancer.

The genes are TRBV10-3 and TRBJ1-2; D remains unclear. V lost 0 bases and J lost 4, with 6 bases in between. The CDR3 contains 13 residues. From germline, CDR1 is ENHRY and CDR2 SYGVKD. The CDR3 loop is CAISESNGYGYTF. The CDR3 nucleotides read TGTGCCATCAGTGAGTCGAATGGCTATGGCTACACCTTC.

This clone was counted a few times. In DNA form, the CDR3 reads TGTGCCAGCAGCGTAGCAAGGGATCGGTCACCCCTCCACTTT. Residues: CASSVARDRSPLHF. The chain carries TRBV9 and TRBJ1-6; D is uncertain. Germline V lookup: CDR1 SGDLS, CDR2 YYNGEE. The CDR3 is 14 amino acids. V lost 0 bases to trimming and J lost 10 bases, with 11 bases between them.

DNA of the CDR3: TGTGCCAGCAGTGAATGGGGAAGGGGCTACACCTTC. This sequence encodes CASSEWGRGYTF. J is TRBJ1-2 and V is TRBV6-1; D is ambiguous. Per the germline V gene, CDR1 is MNHNS and CDR2 is SASEGT. The V end was cut by 2 bases, the J end by 8 bases, with 9 bases between. The CDR3 totals 12 residues.